The T cell receptor (beta chain) under discussion was sequenced for a study of shared clonotypes between healthy human individuals. The study's findings and limits: The study found lower generation probabilities in non-shared clonotypes than in those shared by all four donors.

Caucasian adults residing in Nashville, Tennessee made up all the donors. Looked up from germline, CDR1 is SEHNR and CDR2 is FQNEAQ (reference sequence). V trimming: 1 base; J trimming: 3 bases; junction bases outside the gene matches: 3. The CDR3 has 15 amino acids. Note on this clone: The antigen is not known.

This table comes from immunoSEQ multiplex PCR, and its TCRdb copy is limited to in-frame clones, with some not included. The sample yields 1 million to 1.2 million clones, approximately 80% seen once. This receptor was obtained from a man between 18 and 29 years old in good health. Some clones in this sample may be carry-over from other donors' samples. The chain joins TRBV7-9 to TRBJ2-1; 7 bases fit TRBD2. Material for sequencing was memory CD4+ T cells from PBMCs. The sample's subset: CD45RA-negative fraction. The CDR3 loop reads CASSLEGGGYNEQFF. The CDR3 DNA reads TGTGCCAGCAGCTTAGAGGGCGGGGGCTACAATGAGCAGTTCTTC.